Given below is one T cell receptor (beta chain) in context. Antigen unknown. This sample stems from a study of OX40 agonist ivuxolimab in advanced cancers. Study details: Given to patients was ivuxolimab, an agonistic anti-OX40 (CD134) antibody. Administration of intravenous ivuxolimab to patients occurred every 2 weeks at 0.01 to 10 mg/kg.

Study results and limitations: Some patients without response likewise showed low normalized clonal expansion. Partial responders receiving 0.1-3.0 mg/kg showed among the lowest clonal expansion.

Sequencing was performed with immunoSEQ multiplex PCR; in TCRdb, only in-frame clones are kept and a portion is missing. The sample lists 70,000 to 80,000 clones, about 91% occurring once. Per the germline V gene, CDR1 is PRHDT and CDR2 is FYEKMQ (reference sequence). V lost 0 bases, J lost 4 bases, and 11 bases stayed unmatched. This CDR3 spans 18 amino acids. The chain joins TRBV13 to TRBJ2-7, with 11 bases lining up with TRBD2. Sequenced material: CD4+ or CD8+ T cells sorted from blood, taken in a trial of the OX40 agonist ivuxolimab. The TCR was taken from an adult with an advanced solid tumor such as melanoma, head and neck, liver or kidney cancer. CDR3 region: CASSLGPPGLAGEYEQYF. The CDR3, as DNA: TGTGCCAGCAGCTTAGGTCCCCCCGGACTAGCGGGCGAATACGAGCAGTACTTC.